A single sample is the source of the 8 T cell receptor beta chains below, sequenced in a study of human T cells and chemical hapten exposure. MiXCR was run by TCRdb on the RACE reads, yielding one entry per CDR3 protein. The sample lists some 65,000 distinct CDR3 sequences, approximately 6.2% occurring once. The time point denotes: healthy volunteer bleed at 6 weeks. Total RNA was isolated from unfractionated whole blood. The sequenced sample consisted of whole blood. These receptor sequences come from a female donor in good health. Some clones in this sample may be carry-over from other donors' samples.

This clonotype was detected many times. The CDR3 DNA reads as TGTGCCAGCAGCTGGGACACAAACAATGAGCAGTTCTTC. Encoded protein: CASSWDTNNEQFF. This sequence joins TRBV14 and TRBJ2-1, with a weak D call TRBD1 (6 bases). The length of the CDR3 is 13 residues. Germline-derived CDR1 and CDR2 are SGHDN and FVKESK. The V gene lost 5 bases and the J gene lost 5 bases, with 10 bases spanning the gap.

This clonotype was picked up many times. The CDR3 coding sequence is TGTGCCAGCAGCTTCAGGGGGAGGGAACTGTTTTTT. Translated: CASSFRGRELFF. The J gene is TRBJ1-4, the V gene TRBV7-6, with 7 bases matching TRBD1. Per germline, CDR1 SGHVS and CDR2 FNYEAQ. The length of the CDR3 is 12 residues. Trimming cost V 3 bases and J 12 bases; bases outside gene matches: 4.

This clonotype was observed once. This may come from a read error, since a much larger clone is one base off. The chain recombines TRBV4-1 with TRBJ2-1, with D unresolved. The CDR3 is 13 amino acids. Trimming took off 4 bases at V and 5 bases at J, with 9 bases between the two ends. The germline V gene encodes CDR1 MGHRA and CDR2 YSYEKL. DNA of the CDR3: TGCGCCAGCAGCCTCACAGTGAACAATGAGCAGTTCTTC. It specifies CASSLTVNNEQFF.

This clonotype was recorded a few times. The chain recombines TRBV19 with TRBJ2-5, with 7 positions matching TRBD2. Germline V gene sequence: CDR1 LNHDA, CDR2 SQIVND (reference sequence). CDR3 length: 14 amino acids. V lost 4 bases, J lost 3 bases, and 5 bases stayed unmatched. The CDR3, as DNA: TGTGCCAGTAGTACTCGGGGGGAAGAAGAGACCCAGTACTTC. This sequence encodes CASSTRGEEETQYF.

This clonotype was seen many times. The chain combines TRBV24-1 with TRBJ2-3; a possible D gene is TRBD2 (6 bases). The CDR3 is 16 amino acids. Germline V gene data show CDR1 as KGHDR and CDR2 as SFDVKD. With 1 base removed from V and 2 bases from J, the gap between germline ends came to 12 bases. The CDR3 bases are TGTGCCACCAGTGATTTTTCGGGAGCCGCCACAGATACGCAGTATTTT. Protein: CATSDFSGAATDTQYF.

This clonotype was counted ten times or more. The chain is built from TRBV28 and TRBJ1-4; weak D call: TRBD1 (5 bases). The germline V and J ends were trimmed by 3 bases and 6 bases, with 14 bases remaining between them. The CDR3 sequence is 15 residues long. The germline V gene has CDR1 MDHEN and CDR2 SYDVKM. CDR3 bases: TGTGCCAGCAGTTTGGGTGACAGTTCCGATGAAAAACTGTTTTTT. As protein: CASSLGDSSDEKLFF.

The sample holds many counts of this clonotype. V and J are TRBV27 and TRBJ2-1, with 8 positions matching TRBD1. Germline assignment: CDR1 MNHEY and CDR2 SMNVEV (reference sequence). V shed 4 bases and J 8 bases; nucleotides not matched to a gene: 4. The CDR3 consists of 13 residues. The CDR3 spells CASSSDRVYEQFF. DNA for the CDR3: TGTGCCAGCAGTTCGGACAGGGTGTATGAGCAGTTCTTC.

J is TRBJ2-2 and V is TRBV12-3 or TRBV12-4; no clear D gene. CDR3 length equals 15 residues. V was pared by 7 bases and J by 1 base, with 13 bases between. The CDR3 sequence: CASTLWPQNTGELFF. The CDR3 coding sequence is TGTGCCAGCACCCTTTGGCCCCAGAACACCGGGGAGCTGTTTTTT.